The sequence of this T cell receptor beta chain was determined in a study of metastatic and nonmetastatic thyroid tumors. Nobody among the patients had been given any treatment before thyroid surgery. The germline CDR1 and CDR2 sequences are MNHNY and SVGAGI (reference sequence). This CDR3 spans 16 amino acids. Trimming took 2 bases from V and 2 from J; bases not matched to a gene: 5. TCRdb reanalyzed the PCR reads via MiXCR. The data contain around 50,000 clones, 25% to 30% of them singletons. This clone was picked up a small number of times. The antigen remains unidentified. Study-wide points: TCR beta diversity was reportedly significantly higher in malignant thyroid tumors than benign nodules, in blood and tumor.

The source of this sequence is a female donor with papillary thyroid cancer or a benign thyroid nodule (not recorded which). Some clones in this sample may be carry-over from other donors' samples. The chain is built from TRBV6-6 and TRBJ2-7, with 11 positions matching TRBD2. The specimen sequenced was blood. CDR3 bases: TGTGCCAGCAGTTACGTAGCGGGAGGGAGTCCCTACGAGCAGTACTTC. Translated: CASSYVAGGSPYEQYF.